The next 16 T cell receptor beta chains were all read from a single sample in a study of blood T cell repertoires in COVID-19. Clones were read by immunoSEQ multiplex PCR, and TCRdb kept only the in-frame ones, dropping some. The table shows over 250,000 clones, with about four fifths occurring only once. Sequenced input: peripheral blood. The receptors stem from a human donor with COVID-19, enrolled during active disease. The donor label of this sample is uncertain.

The genes are TRBV29-1 and TRBJ2-7, with D possibly TRBD1 on 5 matching bases. In germline, CDR1 is SQVTM, CDR2 ANQGSEA. This CDR3 spans 13 amino acids. V lost 3 bases and J lost 1, with 10 bases in between. CDR3 loop: CSVERSGSYEQYF. In DNA form, the CDR3 reads TGCAGCGTTGAGAGGTCAGGGTCCTACGAGCAGTACTTC.

This clone has only one observation. The CDR3 spells CASSLGTTGANVLTF. The CDR3 nucleotides read TGTGCCAGCAGTCTCGGGACAACTGGGGCCAACGTCCTGACTTTC. The chain has TRBV27 and TRBJ2-6; possibly TRBD1 for D (6 bases). CDR1 and CDR2 from the germline V gene are MNHEY and SMNVEV (reference sequence). V lost 5 bases and J lost 2, with 10 bases in between. This CDR3 has 15 amino acids.

In nucleotides, the CDR3 is TGTGCCAGCAGCGTAGCTCCCCTAGCGCCCAACAATGAGCAGTTCTTC. It translates to CASSVAPLAPNNEQFF. J is TRBJ2-1 and V is TRBV9; TRBD2 might be the D (6 bases). The CDR3 covers 16 residues. Germline V gives CDR1 SGDLS, CDR2 YYNGEE. V lost 0 bases, J lost 5 bases, and 15 bases lay in between.

This sequence joins TRBV6-5 and TRBJ1-2; TRBD1 aligns across 7 bases. The CDR3 extends over 12 amino acids. Germline CDR1 is MNHEY and CDR2 is SVGAGI. The trim removed 5 bases at V and 8 bases at J, leaving 5 bases unmatched. The CDR3 region is CASSTGTVGYTF. CDR3 in DNA: TGTGCCAGCAGTACTGGGACAGTGGGCTACACCTTC.

This clone was seen a few times. The J gene is TRBJ1-3, the V gene TRBV7-2; 7 nucleotides line up with TRBD1. V shed 5 bases, J shed 0 bases, and the junction held 7 bases outside the gene matches. This CDR3 region has 16 residues. Germline V gene data show CDR1 as SGHTA and CDR2 as FQGNSA. CDR3 amino acids: CASSTGQIGSGNTIYF. Here the CDR3 DNA reads TGTGCCAGCAGCACGGGACAGATTGGCTCTGGAAACACCATATATTTT.

The chain carries TRBV15 and TRBJ1-3; D ambiguous. Germline V gene lookup returns CDR1 LNHNV and CDR2 YYDKDF (reference sequence). The V end was cut by 0 bases, the J end by 8 bases, with 11 bases between. This CDR3 comprises 14 residues. The CDR3, as DNA: TGTGCCACCAGCAGAGATCGGGGTTCGGACACCATATATTTT. This codes for CATSRDRGSDTIYF. Drawing the rest from reference TRBV15 and TRBJ1-3, the complete variable domain is DAMVIQNPRYQVTQFGKPVTLSCSQTLNHNVMYWYQQKSSQAPKLLFHYYDKDFNNEADTPDNFQSRRPNTSFCFLDIRSPGLGDTAMYLCATSRDRGSDTIYFGEGSWLTVV.

This chain connects TRBV28 to TRBJ1-2, with 7 bases that match TRBD1. The germline CDR1 and CDR2 sequences are MDHEN and SYDVKM. V was pared by 3 bases and J by 8 bases, with 12 bases of the junction left unmatched. The CDR3 has 15 residues. The CDR3 spells CASSFGTAVGWGYTF. As DNA, the CDR3 is TGTGCCAGCAGTTTTGGGACAGCGGTTGGTTGGGGCTACACCTTC.

This chain connects TRBV7-9 to TRBJ2-7, with D perhaps matching TRBD2 (5 bases). The V and J ends lost 3 bases and 5 bases respectively, with 17 bases between them. Germline lookup yields CDR1 SEHNR and CDR2 FQNEAQ (reference sequence). This CDR3 has 15 residues. The CDR3 DNA sequence: TGTGCCAGCAGCTTCATCGCGGGCTCCTTTCACGAGCAGTACTTC. Encoded protein: CASSFIAGSFHEQYF.

J is TRBJ1-1 and V is TRBV5-5; D unresolved. Germline CDR1 and CDR2: SGHKS and YYEKEE (reference sequence). The length of the CDR3 is 14 residues. V was cut by 0 bases and J by 4 bases, with 10 bases left in between. As DNA, the CDR3 is TGTGCCAGCAGCTTGGGGCGGGGATCCACTGAAGCTTTCTTT. Its protein product is CASSLGRGSTEAFF.

This clone has a handful of counts. The DNA of the CDR3 is TGCGCCAGCAGCCATTGGACTAGCGGGGACTCCTACGAGCAGTACTTC. Translating gives CASSHWTSGDSYEQYF. The chain employs TRBV4-1 and TRBJ2-7; 12 nucleotides align to TRBD2. Germline V CDR1 and CDR2: MGHRA, YSYEKL. There are 16 residues in the CDR3. Trimming cost V 3 bases and J 0 bases; bases outside gene matches: 3.

This chain links TRBV18 with TRBJ1-2; D gene uncertain. V was cut by 10 bases and J by 3 bases, with 12 bases left in between. The CDR3 loop spans 12 amino acids. Germline V CDR1 and CDR2: KGHSH, LQKENI. The CDR3 nucleotides read TGTGCCACCACATCAGGTGACTATGGCTACACCTTC. Amino acids: CATTSGDYGYTF. Variable domain in full (rest from reference TRBV18 and TRBJ1-2): NAGVMQNPRHLVRRRGQEARLRCSPMKGHSHVYWYRQLPEEGLKFMVYLQKENIIDESGMPKERFSAEFPKEGPSILRIQQVVRGDSAAYFCATTSGDYGYTFGSGTRLTVV.

In the case of this clone: One junction end does not reproduce the germline sequence, and a read error may be involved. This chain uses TRBV7-7 with TRBJ2-2; 10 bases agree with TRBD2. Germline V lookup: CDR1 SSHAT, CDR2 FNYEAQ (reference sequence). The CDR3 consists of 15 residues. CDR3 in DNA: TGTGCTAGCAGCTCTCTAGCGGGAGTTACCGGGGAGCTGTTTTTT. It encodes CASSSLAGVTGELFF.

This clone came up many times. The CDR3 DNA follows: TGCGCCAGCAGCCTAGGGGTTGGGGCCAACGTCCTGACTTTC. Translating gives CASSLGVGANVLTF. This rearrangement joins TRBV5-1 to TRBJ2-6, with D maybe TRBD1 (5 bases). CDR1 SGHRS and CDR2 YFSETQ come from the germline V gene. CDR3 length equals 14 residues. Trimming pared 4 bases from V and 3 bases from J, leaving 8 bases between.

The rearrangement links TRBV19 to TRBJ2-6; D is possibly TRBD1 (5 bases). Germline V lookup: CDR1 LNHDA, CDR2 SQIVND (reference sequence). The V end lost 2 bases, the J end lost 6 bases, and 11 bases lay between the germline ends. This CDR3 spans 15 amino acids. This chain's CDR3 is CASSIRGSSANVLTF. CDR3 DNA: TGTGCCAGTAGTATAAGGGGCAGTTCGGCCAACGTCCTGACTTTC.

The chain is built from TRBV15 and TRBJ1-2; D is possibly TRBD1 (5 bases). The V end lost 0 bases, the J end lost 6 bases, and 11 bases lay between the germline ends. This CDR3 is 14 amino acids long. Germline lookup yields CDR1 LNHNV and CDR2 YYDKDF (reference sequence). DNA of the CDR3: TGTGCCACCAGCAGAGATTCCAGGGAAAATGGCTACACCTTC. This codes for CATSRDSRENGYTF.

This sequence joins TRBV9 and TRBJ1-3; D gene ambiguous. In germline, CDR1 is SGDLS, CDR2 YYNGEE. There are 14 residues in the CDR3. Trimming removed 3 bases from V and 0 bases from J, with 7 bases in between. This CDR3 is CASSGAGSGNTIYF. The CDR3 region has the DNA TGTGCCAGCAGCGGTGCGGGCTCTGGAAACACCATATATTTT.